What follows are 31 T cell receptor beta chains derived from one specimen sequenced in a study of T-cell memory formation after mild COVID-19. A single record per CDR3 protein comes from TCRdb applying MiXCR to the 5' RACE reads. The data show 350,000 to 400,000 distinct CDR3 sequences, with about 21% seen just once and around 12% held by the top ten. The specimen sequenced was PBMCs or a T cell subset sorted from them (not recorded which). Source of these receptors: an adult woman who had mild COVID-19 (a few samples of this study predate the infection). Cell type and time point are not known.

The chain couples TRBV9 to TRBJ1-2; no firm D call. Germline V gives CDR1 SGDLS, CDR2 YYNGEE. Between the trimmed V and J ends, which lost 0 bases and 5 bases, there was a span of 8 bases. The length of the CDR3 is 13 residues. CDR3 residues: CASSVDDLYGYTF. In DNA, the CDR3 is TGTGCCAGCAGCGTAGATGATTTATATGGCTACACCTTC.

The chain employs TRBV5-5 and TRBJ2-7; D is undetermined. The CDR3 has 15 amino acids. Trimming pared 3 bases from V and 0 bases from J, leaving 13 bases between. Germline assignment: CDR1 SGHKS and CDR2 YYEKEE (reference sequence). The CDR3 here is CASSSHGMSSYEQYF. The CDR3 DNA reads TGTGCCAGCAGCTCGCATGGGATGAGCTCCTACGAGCAGTACTTC.

The V gene is TRBV24-1, the J gene TRBJ2-2, with D tentatively TRBD1 or TRBD2 (6 bases each). Trimming removed 0 bases from V and 4 bases from J, with 17 bases in between. The CDR3 consists of 18 residues. Germline assignment: CDR1 KGHDR and CDR2 SFDVKD. CDR3 sequence reads: CATSDLRGAGASTGELFF. CDR3 bases: TGTGCCACCAGTGATTTGCGCGGGGCAGGGGCGAGCACCGGGGAGCTGTTTTTT.

The chain carries TRBV6-5 and TRBJ2-7, with TRBD1 identical over 9 bases. The germline V gene encodes CDR1 MNHEY and CDR2 SVGAGI. V lost 3 bases, J lost 3 bases, and 6 bases stayed unmatched. This CDR3 has 15 residues. The DNA of the CDR3 is TGTGCCAGCAGTTATACCGGACAGGGGATCTACGAGCAGTACTTC. Its translation: CASSYTGQGIYEQYF.

This clonotype has only a few counts. This sequence joins TRBV14 and TRBJ2-2; D unresolved. The CDR3 has 14 amino acids. Trimming left V 4 bases short and J 1 base short, with 7 bases between. Germline V gives CDR1 SGHDN, CDR2 FVKESK. The CDR3 loop is CASSLRQNTGELFF. In DNA form, the CDR3 reads TGTGCCAGCAGCCTCCGACAGAACACCGGGGAGCTGTTTTTT.

V and J are TRBV7-2 and TRBJ2-7, with 9 positions matching TRBD2. V shed 5 bases and J 3 bases; nucleotides not matched to a gene: 5. This CDR3 has 14 amino acids. CDR1 and CDR2 from the germline V gene are SGHTA and FQGNSA. CDR3 protein: CASSRAGGGYEQYF. The CDR3 region has the DNA TGTGCCAGCAGCAGAGCGGGAGGCGGCTACGAGCAGTACTTC.

The rearrangement links TRBV3-1 to TRBJ1-1; D is unclear. The length of the CDR3 is 15 residues. CDR1 is LGHDT, CDR2 YNNKEL, per germline (reference sequence). The V and J ends lost 0 bases and 7 bases respectively, with 15 bases between them. The CDR3 reads CASSQDEVGRDEAFF. The DNA of the CDR3 is TGTGCCAGCAGCCAAGATGAGGTCGGGAGGGATGAAGCTTTCTTT.

This clonotype was found a few times. This rearrangement joins TRBV4-1 to TRBJ2-3; 9 nucleotides align to TRBD2. The CDR3 has 15 residues. Germline V lookup: CDR1 MGHRA, CDR2 YSYEKL. V lost 4 bases, J lost 4 bases, and 6 bases stayed unmatched. CDR3 region: CASSRGGGVPDTQYF. The CDR3 DNA follows: TGCGCCAGCAGCCGGGGCGGGGGGGTGCCAGATACGCAGTATTTT.

The chain carries TRBV7-6 and TRBJ2-7, with D tentatively TRBD1 (5 bases). There are 14 residues in the CDR3. Germline V lookup: CDR1 SGHVS, CDR2 FNYEAQ. V was cut by 5 bases and J by 6 bases, with 17 bases left in between. CDR3: CASSQLMWGGEQYF. CDR3 DNA: TGTGCCAGCAGCCAACTCATGTGGGGCGGCGAGCAGTACTTC.

This clonotype was counted many times. The chain links TRBV5-1 to TRBJ2-7; 8 nucleotides match TRBD1. The germline V gene encodes CDR1 SGHRS and CDR2 YFSETQ. V was clipped by 4 bases and J by 2 bases; unmatched bases: 2. This CDR3 spans 13 amino acids. The CDR3 is CASSMTGAYEQYF. CDR3 nucleotide sequence: TGCGCCAGCAGCATGACAGGGGCCTACGAGCAGTACTTC. The whole variable domain, remainder taken from reference TRBV5-1 and TRBJ2-7, is KAGVTQTPRYLIKTRGQQVTLSCSPISGHRSVSWYQQTPGQGLQFLFEYFSETQRNKGNFPGRFSGRQFSNSRSEMNVSTLELGDSALYLCASSMTGAYEQYFGPGTRLTVT.

V is TRBV7-3 and J is TRBJ2-5; TRBD2 might be the D (6 bases). CDR3 size: 12 residues. Germline lookup yields CDR1 SGHTA and CDR2 FQGTGA. V lost 5 bases to trimming and J lost 7 bases, with 11 bases between them. The CDR3 DNA follows: TGTGCCAGCAGCCATTTGGGGGGGACCCAGTACTTC. Translation gives CASSHLGGTQYF.

This clonotype was counted between two and nine times. The rearrangement links TRBV4-3 to TRBJ1-1, with 8 bases fitting TRBD1. V trimming: 8 bases; J trimming: 5 bases; junction bases outside the gene matches: 10. The CDR3 has 14 residues. CDR1 LGHNA and CDR2 YSLEER come from the germline V gene. The CDR3: CASRRTGNITEAFF. CDR3 nucleotides: TGCGCCAGCCGGAGGACAGGGAACATTACTGAAGCTTTCTTT.

Regarding this clonotype: An end of the junction differs from the germline gene, which may be a read error. The rearrangement joins TRBV4-3 to TRBJ1-2; TRBD1 is a possible D gene (5 bases). The CDR3 consists of 16 residues. CDR1 is LGHNA, CDR2 YSLEER, per germline. CDR3 coding DNA: TGCACCAGCAGCCAAGGCCTCCTCCCGGGGCGGAGGGGCTACACCTTC. Its protein is CTSSQGLLPGRRGYTF.

The genes are TRBV6-1 and TRBJ2-7; 8 nucleotides line up with TRBD1. CDR1 MNHNS and CDR2 SASEGT come from the germline V gene. The CDR3 consists of 15 residues. V gave up 6 bases and J gave up 1 base; unmatched junction bases: 8. The CDR3 coding sequence is TGTGCCAGCAGCGGAACAGGGGGTTTTTCCTACGAGCAGTACTTC. Its protein is CASSGTGGFSYEQYF.

This chain uses TRBV7-2 with TRBJ2-3; D gene unclear. Trimming took 5 bases from V and 6 from J, leaving 15 bases between them. CDR1 and CDR2 from the germline V gene are SGHTA and FQGNSA. This CDR3 has 14 amino acids. CDR3 loop: CASSTTLQYDTQYF. CDR3 sequence (DNA): TGTGCCAGCAGCACCACACTGCAGTATGATACGCAGTATTTT.

This sequence joins TRBV19 and TRBJ1-2, with TRBD1 as a possible D gene (6 bases). CDR3 length: 11 residues. Trimming pared 11 bases from V and 4 bases from J, leaving 11 bases between. Germline V gene sequence: CDR1 LNHDA, CDR2 SQIVND (reference sequence). Here the CDR3 DNA reads TGTGCCGGAAAGGACAGCTATGGCTACACCTTC. Encoded protein: CAGKDSYGYTF.

This chain links TRBV7-9 with TRBJ1-2; 7 bases are a match to TRBD1. There are 15 residues in the CDR3. V lost 2 bases, J lost 4 bases, and 7 bases stayed unmatched. From germline, CDR1 is SEHNR and CDR2 FQNEAQ (reference sequence). DNA for the CDR3: TGTGCCAGCAGCTTACGACAGGGAGGCTCCTATGGCTACACCTTC. Translation gives CASSLRQGGSYGYTF.

The genes are TRBV12-3 or TRBV12-4 and TRBJ1-1; no clear D gene. The V gene lost 6 bases and the J gene lost 11 bases, with 16 bases spanning the gap. This CDR3 is 12 amino acids long. The CDR3 region is CASRVGVSIAFF. CDR3 in DNA: TGTGCCAGCAGGGTTGGGGTTTCGATTGCTTTCTTT.

This chain connects TRBV7-9 to TRBJ2-3, with D uncertain. V was shortened by 4 bases and J by 6 bases, with 11 bases between the two germline ends. Germline loops: CDR1 SEHNR, CDR2 FQNEAQ (reference sequence). CDR3 length equals 13 residues. The CDR3 DNA follows: TGTGCCAGCAGCTCTGGGCCGCAGGATACGCAGTATTTT. This codes for CASSSGPQDTQYF. The whole variable domain, filled in from reference TRBV7-9 and TRBJ2-3, reads DTGVSQNPRHKITKRGQNVTFRCDPISEHNRLYWYRQTLGQGPEFLTYFQNEAQLEKSRLLSDRFSAERPKGSFSTLEIQRTEQGDSAMYLCASSSGPQDTQYFGPGTRLTVL.

The rearrangement uses TRBV29-1 and TRBJ2-3, with D unresolved. The CDR3 is 13 amino acids. Trimming cost V 4 bases and J 4 bases, with 12 bases left between them. Germline V CDR1 and CDR2: SQVTM, ANQGSEA. The CDR3 loop reads CSVAGQFADTQYF. The DNA of the CDR3 is TGCAGCGTTGCCGGGCAGTTCGCAGATACGCAGTATTTT.

This chain uses TRBV7-9 with TRBJ2-1; a weak D match, TRBD1 (6 bases). Deletions cut 4 bases from V and 10 bases from J, with 17 bases between. The germline CDR1 and CDR2 sequences are SEHNR and FQNEAQ (reference sequence). The CDR3 totals 14 residues. This CDR3 reads CASSSLPGHQEQFF. CDR3 DNA: TGTGCCAGCAGCTCCCTACCGGGACACCAGGAGCAGTTCTTC.

V usage is TRBV2 and J usage is TRBJ1-4; possible D gene TRBD1, 6 bases. The V and J ends lost 2 bases and 7 bases respectively, with 8 bases between them. This CDR3 comprises 13 residues. The germline gives CDR1 SNHLY, CDR2 FYNNEI. The CDR3 spells CASSETGSEKLFF. CDR3 nucleotides: TGTGCCAGCAGTGAAACAGGGAGTGAAAAACTGTTTTTT.

The sample holds many counts of this clonotype. This chain joins TRBV29-1 and TRBJ2-1; the D is unclear. This CDR3 contains 14 residues. V lost 4 bases, J lost 2 bases, and 12 bases lay in between. Germline V gene data show CDR1 as SQVTM and CDR2 as ANQGSEA. CDR3 sequence: CSVVAATAYNEQFF. The CDR3 coding sequence is TGCAGCGTTGTGGCGGCCACAGCCTACAATGAGCAGTTCTTC.

This sequence joins TRBV29-1 and TRBJ2-1; TRBD1 agrees at 12 bases. CDR1 is SQVTM and CDR2 is ANQGSEA in the germline V gene. The CDR3 has 14 amino acids. Trimming took 6 bases from V and 4 from J; bases not matched to a gene: 4. CDR3 in amino acids: CSVAGQGAYNEQFF. CDR3 sequence (DNA): TGCAGCGTAGCGGGACAGGGGGCTTACAATGAGCAGTTCTTC.

V gene TRBV13 combines with J gene TRBJ2-3; D is possibly TRBD1 (6 bases). Germline V gene sequence: CDR1 PRHDT, CDR2 FYEKMQ (reference sequence). The CDR3 spans 15 residues. V lost 5 bases to trimming and J lost 4 bases, with 16 bases between them. The CDR3 loop reads CASSGGQRAADTQYF. In DNA, the CDR3 is TGTGCCAGCAGCGGCGGACAGCGCGCCGCAGATACGCAGTATTTT. Full variable domain (remainder filled in from reference TRBV13 and TRBJ2-3): AAGVIQSPRHLIKEKRETATLKCYPIPRHDTVYWYQQGPGQDPQFLISFYEKMQSDKGSIPDRFSAQQFSDYHSELNMSSLELGDSALYFCASSGGQRAADTQYFGPGTRLTVL.

This clonotype was seen more than once but under ten times. The chain links TRBV3-1 to TRBJ2-3, with D perhaps matching TRBD1 or TRBD2 (6 bases each). This CDR3 contains 16 residues. Germline V CDR1 and CDR2: LGHDT, YNNKEL (reference sequence). The V and J ends lost 4 bases and 0 bases respectively, with 14 bases between them. CDR3 in amino acids: CASSPLRGRSTDTQYF. The CDR3 DNA sequence: TGTGCCAGCAGCCCCCTCCGGGGGCGGAGCACAGATACGCAGTATTTT.

The chain links TRBV7-9 to TRBJ2-7; the match to TRBD2 covers 8 bases. The length of the CDR3 is 16 residues. From germline, CDR1 is SEHNR and CDR2 FQNEAQ (reference sequence). The trim removed 7 bases at V and 2 bases at J, leaving 13 bases unmatched. The CDR3 reads CASIAVPGGSPYEQYF. The CDR3 DNA reads TGTGCCAGCATCGCCGTACCGGGGGGGTCCCCCTACGAGCAGTACTTC.

This clonotype was seen more than once but under ten times. The rearrangement uses TRBV6-5 and TRBJ1-2; D is undetermined. This CDR3 spans 13 amino acids. In germline, CDR1 is MNHEY, CDR2 SVGAGI. Between the trimmed V and J ends, which lost 6 bases and 3 bases, there was a span of 11 bases. The CDR3 here is CASSGSGDYGYTF. CDR3 bases: TGTGCCAGCAGCGGCAGCGGGGACTATGGCTACACCTTC.

The chain joins TRBV5-1 to TRBJ2-7, with 16 bases fitting TRBD2. There are 16 residues in the CDR3. V shed 4 bases, J shed 7 bases, and the junction held 8 bases outside the gene matches. Germline CDR1 reads SGHRS; CDR2 reads YFSETQ. The CDR3 spells CASSLGTSGGVREQYF. CDR3 sequence (DNA): TGCGCCAGCAGCCTCGGGACTAGCGGGGGGGTAAGGGAGCAGTACTTC. Drawing the rest from reference TRBV5-1 and TRBJ2-7, the complete variable domain is KAGVTQTPRYLIKTRGQQVTLSCSPISGHRSVSWYQQTPGQGLQFLFEYFSETQRNKGNFPGRFSGRQFSNSRSEMNVSTLELGDSALYLCASSLGTSGGVREQYFGPGTRLTVT.

In its sample, this clonotype was seen a few times. V usage is TRBV4-2 and J usage is TRBJ1-1; the D is unclear. With 1 base removed from V and 4 bases from J, the gap between germline ends came to 10 bases. This CDR3 is built from 14 residues. Germline loops: CDR1 LGHNA, CDR2 YNFKEQ. The DNA for the CDR3 is TGTGCCAGCAGCCAAGGTGGACGAACCACTGAAGCTTTCTTT. The encoded protein is CASSQGGRTTEAFF.

The table lists this clonotype with a few counts. The CDR3 nucleotides read TGCGCCAGCAGCTTGGGACTAGCGGTTAGCACAGATACGCAGTATTTT. Its protein product is CASSLGLAVSTDTQYF. The V call is TRBV5-1, the J call TRBJ2-3; 9 bases align to TRBD2. CDR1 is SGHRS and CDR2 is YFSETQ in the germline V gene. The V gene end was trimmed by 0 bases and the J gene end by 0 bases; junction bases not matched to a gene: 2. There are 16 residues in the CDR3. Supplemented by reference TRBV5-1 and TRBJ2-3, the full variable domain reads KAGVTQTPRYLIKTRGQQVTLSCSPISGHRSVSWYQQTPGQGLQFLFEYFSETQRNKGNFPGRFSGRQFSNSRSEMNVSTLELGDSALYLCASSLGLAVSTDTQYFGPGTRLTVL.